This is a list of T cell receptor beta chains from one sample in a study of beta chain features in type 1 diabetes. Repertoires were generated with immunoSEQ multiplex PCR, while TCRdb's copy carries only in-frame clones and drops some. This repertoire shows some 350,000 clones, less than 15% found once; its top ten account for around 0.016%. The sample comprised naive CD4+ T cells from blood. The receptors shown here come from a young woman with type 1 diabetes. CDR3s include the opening cysteine and the closing phenylalanine or tryptophan. The order of the fields is V gene, clone size, CDR3 protein. Some rows mark clone size as missing; the rest say once, few, many or name a class of expanded clone.

>TRBV28|once
CASSFTGGGNQPQHF
>TRBV9|.
CASSVASGRAGQETQYF
>TRBV7-3|few
CASSLRRTSGSVYEQFF
>TRBV5-1|few
CASSPGREGTYEQYF
>TRBV27|few
CASKGQGIYEQYF
>TRBV6-5|.
CASTRTGGNYGYTF
>TRBV15|few
CATSPRTGRAHSGANVLTF
>TRBV29-1|few
CSVTGTSGTYNEQFF
>TRBV7-2|few
CASGATTGTGVYEQYF
>TRBV19|.
CASGTGETQYF
>TRBV19|few
CASSPPDRGKVRETQYF
>TRBV18|few
CASSQMPQGHRSGNTIYF
>TRBV5-1|few
CASSFGLAARRTQYF
>TRBV7-2|once
CASSLDFGRVVEQFF
>TRBV19|few
CASSTPGQGYEQYF
>TRBV19|.
CASNRVGETQYF
>TRBV9|few
CASSVGLAVPPDTQYF
>TRBV7-9|.
CASSLPAGLTGELFF
>TRBV27|few
CASSWGLAGASNEQFF
>TRBV28|.
CASSPTGTGTYEQYF